The clone carrying this TCR beta chain was recorded only once. The data derive from a study of blood T cell repertoires in COVID-19. For the study at large: COVID-19 samples, acute and convalescent, were from the United States, Italy and Spain. PBMCs, B-cell-depleted T cells, or T cells provided the cDNA or gDNA that made up the material.

Under the authors' procedure: Amplified reference gene primers provided the basis for estimating nucleated cell counts. Profiling relied on immunoSEQ multiplex PCR, and the TCRdb table lists in-frame clones only, not all of them. V and J calls and clone size follow that table, whereas D and trimming were derived from the DNA. The table records 200,000 to 300,000 clones, about nine tenths of them present only once. The CDR3 extends over 20 amino acids. Per the germline V gene, CDR1 is MGHRA and CDR2 is YSYEKL. V lost 6 bases to trimming and J lost 0 bases; unmatched junction nucleotides: 17. The receptor comes from a woman in her thirties or forties with acute or convalescent COVID-19. Input material: peripheral blood. The chain links TRBV4-1 to TRBJ2-6; 7 nucleotides match TRBD1. The CDR3 is CASRPGSGTAILSGANVLTF. The CDR3, as DNA: TGCGCCAGCAGACCAGGGTCTGGGACAGCAATTCTCTCTGGGGCCAACGTCCTGACTTTC.